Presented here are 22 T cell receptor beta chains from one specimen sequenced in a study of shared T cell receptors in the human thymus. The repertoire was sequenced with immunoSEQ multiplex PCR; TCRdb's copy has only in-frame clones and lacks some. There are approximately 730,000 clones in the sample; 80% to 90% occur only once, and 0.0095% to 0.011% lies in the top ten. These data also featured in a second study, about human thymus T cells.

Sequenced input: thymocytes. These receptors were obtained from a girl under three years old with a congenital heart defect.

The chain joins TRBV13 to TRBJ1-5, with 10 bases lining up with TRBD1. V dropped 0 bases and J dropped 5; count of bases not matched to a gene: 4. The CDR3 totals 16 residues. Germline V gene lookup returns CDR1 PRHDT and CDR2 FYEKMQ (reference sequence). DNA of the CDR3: TGTGCCAGCAGCTTAGGCGGACAGGGGGATTATCAGCCCCAGCATTTT. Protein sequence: CASSLGGQGDYQPQHF.

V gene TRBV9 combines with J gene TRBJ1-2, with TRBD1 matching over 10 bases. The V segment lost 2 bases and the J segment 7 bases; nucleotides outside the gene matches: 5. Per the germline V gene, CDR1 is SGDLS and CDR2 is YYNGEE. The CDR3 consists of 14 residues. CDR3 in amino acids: CASSVGDRGFGYTF. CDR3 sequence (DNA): TGTGCCAGCAGCGTGGGGGACAGGGGCTTTGGCTACACCTTC.

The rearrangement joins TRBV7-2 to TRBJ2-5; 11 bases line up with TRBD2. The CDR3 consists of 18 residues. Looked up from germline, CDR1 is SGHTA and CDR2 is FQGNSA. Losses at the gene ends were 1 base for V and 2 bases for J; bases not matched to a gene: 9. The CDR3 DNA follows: TGTGCCAGCAGCTTAGGCGGTATTAGCGGGGGGGAACAAGAGACCCAGTACTTC. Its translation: CASSLGGISGGEQETQYF.

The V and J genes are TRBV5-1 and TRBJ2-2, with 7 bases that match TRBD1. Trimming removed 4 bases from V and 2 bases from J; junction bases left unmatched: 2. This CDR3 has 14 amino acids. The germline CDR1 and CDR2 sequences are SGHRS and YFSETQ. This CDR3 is CASSRQGNTGELFF. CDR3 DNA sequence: TGCGCCAGCAGCCGACAGGGCAACACCGGGGAGCTGTTTTTT.

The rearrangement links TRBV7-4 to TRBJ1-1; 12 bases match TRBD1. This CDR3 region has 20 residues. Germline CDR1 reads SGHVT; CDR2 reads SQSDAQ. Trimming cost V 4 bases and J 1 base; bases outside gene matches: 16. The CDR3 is CASSSISPGTGGAWNTEAFF. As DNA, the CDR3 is TGTGCCAGCAGCTCTATAAGCCCCGGGACAGGGGGCGCTTGGAACACTGAAGCTTTCTTT.

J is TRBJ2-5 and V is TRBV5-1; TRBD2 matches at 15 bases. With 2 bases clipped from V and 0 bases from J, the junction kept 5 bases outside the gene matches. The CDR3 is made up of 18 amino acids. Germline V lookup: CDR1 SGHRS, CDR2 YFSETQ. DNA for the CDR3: TGCGCCAGCAGCTTCGGACTAGCGGGGGGGTCGTACCAAGAGACCCAGTACTTC. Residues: CASSFGLAGGSYQETQYF.

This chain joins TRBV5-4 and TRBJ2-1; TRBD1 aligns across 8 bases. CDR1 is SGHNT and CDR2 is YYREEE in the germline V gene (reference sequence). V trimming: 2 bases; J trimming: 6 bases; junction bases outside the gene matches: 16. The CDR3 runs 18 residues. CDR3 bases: TGTGCCAGCAGCTTAGGGACAGGCCCTACTTTTAGTGCCAATGAGCAGTTCTTC. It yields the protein CASSLGTGPTFSANEQFF.

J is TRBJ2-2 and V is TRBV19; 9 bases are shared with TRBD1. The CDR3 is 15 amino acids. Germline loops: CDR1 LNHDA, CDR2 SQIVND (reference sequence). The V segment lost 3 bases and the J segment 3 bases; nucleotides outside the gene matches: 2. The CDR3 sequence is CASSITGGDTGELFF. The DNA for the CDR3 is TGTGCCAGTAGTATTACAGGGGGCGACACCGGGGAGCTGTTTTTT.

CDR3: CASSLYPGGPDEQFF. The CDR3 nucleotides read TGTGCCAGCAGTTTATACCCGGGGGGCCCGGATGAGCAGTTCTTC. This chain uses TRBV27 with TRBJ2-1, with D possibly TRBD2 on 7 matching bases. V was trimmed by 1 base and J by 8 bases, leaving 15 bases between them. The CDR3 has 15 amino acids. Germline lookup yields CDR1 MNHEY and CDR2 SMNVEV (reference sequence).

CDR3 bases: TGTGCCAGCAGCCCCGGGACAGGGCCAGGCCCCCTCCACTTT. Encoded protein: CASSPGTGPGPLHF. The chain recombines TRBV11-2 with TRBJ1-6, with 9 positions matching TRBD1. V was clipped by 5 bases and J by 13 bases; unmatched bases: 9. Germline CDR1 and CDR2: SGHAT and FQNNGV. The CDR3 loop spans 14 amino acids.

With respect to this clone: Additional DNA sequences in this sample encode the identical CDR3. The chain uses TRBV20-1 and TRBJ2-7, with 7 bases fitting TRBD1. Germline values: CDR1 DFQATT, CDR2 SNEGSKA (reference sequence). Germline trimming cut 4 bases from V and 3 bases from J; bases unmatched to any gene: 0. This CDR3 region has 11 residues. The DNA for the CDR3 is TGCAGTGCTACAGGGGGCTACGAGCAGTACTTC. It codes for CSATGGYEQYF.

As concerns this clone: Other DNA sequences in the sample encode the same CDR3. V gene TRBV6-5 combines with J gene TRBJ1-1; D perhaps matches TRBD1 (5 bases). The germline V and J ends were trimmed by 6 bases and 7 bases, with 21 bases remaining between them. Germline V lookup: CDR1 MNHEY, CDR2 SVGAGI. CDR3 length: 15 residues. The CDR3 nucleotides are TGTGCCAGCAGCCTCTGGGGGGGAGTGGAGTTTGAAGCTTTCTTT. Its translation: CASSLWGGVEFEAFF.

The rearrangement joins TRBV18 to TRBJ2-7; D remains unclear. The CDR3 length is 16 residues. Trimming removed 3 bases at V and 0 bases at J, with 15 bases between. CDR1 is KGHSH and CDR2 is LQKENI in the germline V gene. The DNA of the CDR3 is TGTGCCAGCTCACCCGTCCATAAGAGTACCTCCTACGAGCAGTACTTC. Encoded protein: CASSPVHKSTSYEQYF.

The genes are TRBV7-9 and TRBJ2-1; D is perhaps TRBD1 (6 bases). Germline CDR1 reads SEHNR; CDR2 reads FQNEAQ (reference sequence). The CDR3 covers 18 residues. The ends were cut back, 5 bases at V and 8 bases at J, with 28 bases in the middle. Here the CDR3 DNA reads TGTGCCAGCAGCCCACCAACCCCAGGGGTGGGACGACGAGATGAGCAGTTCTTC. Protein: CASSPPTPGVGRRDEQFF.

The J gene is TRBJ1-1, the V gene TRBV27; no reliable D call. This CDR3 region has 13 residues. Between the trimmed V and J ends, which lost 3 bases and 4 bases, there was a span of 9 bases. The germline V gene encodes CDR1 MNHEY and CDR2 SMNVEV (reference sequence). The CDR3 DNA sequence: TGTGCCAGCAGTTTGAGGGTGGGCACTGAAGCTTTCTTT. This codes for CASSLRVGTEAFF.

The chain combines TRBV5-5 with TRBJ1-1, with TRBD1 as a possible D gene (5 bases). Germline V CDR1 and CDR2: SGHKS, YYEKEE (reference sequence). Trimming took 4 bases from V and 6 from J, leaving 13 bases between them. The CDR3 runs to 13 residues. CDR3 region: CASSGTGGAEAFF. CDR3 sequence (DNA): TGTGCCAGCAGCGGGACGGGGGGGGCTGAAGCTTTCTTT.

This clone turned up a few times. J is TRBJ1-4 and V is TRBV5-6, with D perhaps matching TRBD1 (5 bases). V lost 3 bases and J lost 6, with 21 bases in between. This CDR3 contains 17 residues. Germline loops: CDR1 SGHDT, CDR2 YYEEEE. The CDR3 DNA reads TGTGCCAGCAGCTCCGCCCCTGCGGAATTCAGGGATGAAAAACTGTTTTTT. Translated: CASSSAPAEFRDEKLFF.

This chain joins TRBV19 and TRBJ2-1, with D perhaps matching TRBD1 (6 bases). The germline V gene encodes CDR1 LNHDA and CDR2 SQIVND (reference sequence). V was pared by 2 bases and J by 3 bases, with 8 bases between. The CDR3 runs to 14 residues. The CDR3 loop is CASSIQGYYNEQFF. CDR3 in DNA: TGTGCCAGTAGTATACAGGGGTACTACAATGAGCAGTTCTTC.

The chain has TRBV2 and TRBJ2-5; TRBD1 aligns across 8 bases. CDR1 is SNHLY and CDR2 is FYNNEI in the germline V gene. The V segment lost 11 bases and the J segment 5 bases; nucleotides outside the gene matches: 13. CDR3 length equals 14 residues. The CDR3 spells CAGRNGTGGETQYF. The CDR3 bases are TGTGCCGGTAGGAACGGGACAGGAGGGGAGACCCAGTACTTC. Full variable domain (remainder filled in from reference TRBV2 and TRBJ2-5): EPEVTQTPSHQVTQMGQEVILRCVPISNHLYFYWYRQILGQKVEFLVSFYNNEISEKSEIFDDQFSVERPDGSNFTLKIRSTKLEDSAMYFCAGRNGTGGETQYFGPGTRLLVL.

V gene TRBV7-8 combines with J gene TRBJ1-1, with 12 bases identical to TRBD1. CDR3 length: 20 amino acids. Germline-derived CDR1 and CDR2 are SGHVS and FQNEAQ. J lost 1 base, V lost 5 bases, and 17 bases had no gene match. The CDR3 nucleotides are TGTGCCAGCAGCCCCAACTTACGGGACAGGGGGCTTGGGAGGAACACTGAAGCTTTCTTT. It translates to CASSPNLRDRGLGRNTEAFF.

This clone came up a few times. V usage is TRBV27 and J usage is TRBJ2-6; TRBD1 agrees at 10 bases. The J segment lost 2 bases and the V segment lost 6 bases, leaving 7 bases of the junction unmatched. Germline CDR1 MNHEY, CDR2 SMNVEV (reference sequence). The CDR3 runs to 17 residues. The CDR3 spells CASRTGQGSTGANVLTF. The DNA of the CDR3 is TGTGCCAGCAGGACGGGACAGGGGAGTACTGGGGCCAACGTCCTGACTTTC.

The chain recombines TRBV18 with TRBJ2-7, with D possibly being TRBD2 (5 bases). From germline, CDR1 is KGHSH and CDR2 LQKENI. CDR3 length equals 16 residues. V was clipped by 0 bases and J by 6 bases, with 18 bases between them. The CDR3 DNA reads TGTGCCAGCTCACCACCGAGCCTAGGCAGGAGCGGCGAGCAGTACTTC. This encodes CASSPPSLGRSGEQYF.